This T cell receptor beta chain emerged from a study of human T cells and chemical hapten exposure. This clonotype was seen repeatedly, ten times or more. Stated time point: patch test 2, 6 weeks after DPC sensitization. Described treatment: therapeutic diphenylcyclopropenone sensitization with weekly scalp DPC. A single record per CDR3 protein comes from TCRdb applying MiXCR to the RACE reads. The sample contains about 84,000 distinct CDR3 sequences, more than 9% of which appear only once. The V segment lost 6 bases and the J segment 1 base; nucleotides outside the gene matches: 11. Germline V lookup: CDR1 MNHEY, CDR2 SMNVEV (reference sequence). This CDR3 spans 16 amino acids.

The V gene is TRBV27, the J gene TRBJ2-5, with 7 positions matching TRBD2. The receptor was derived from a woman aged 45-59 years with alopecia areata. Some clones in this sample may be carry-over from other donors' samples. Sequenced material: whole blood, taken in connection with sensitization to the hapten diphenylcyclopropenone (DPC). This chain's CDR3 is CASSPGLGRSQETQYF. CDR3 in DNA: TGTGCCAGCAGCCCCGGACTAGGTCGAAGCCAAGAGACCCAGTACTTC.